The 17 T cell receptor beta chains listed next were all sequenced from one sample in a study of shared clonotypes between healthy human individuals. Generated by immunoSEQ multiplex PCR, the TCRdb table keeps only in-frame clones and is missing some. Of 550,000 to 850,000 clones detected, 72% appear once; the ten largest clones hold around 1.7%. Sequenced sample: memory CD4+ T cells sorted from blood. Noted subset: CD45RA-negative fraction. Source of these receptors: a woman aged 25 to 39 in good health.

V is TRBV19 and J is TRBJ1-1; the D is unclear. Trimming cost V 6 bases and J 1 base, with 12 bases left between them. The length of the CDR3 is 14 residues. Per germline, CDR1 LNHDA and CDR2 SQIVND (reference sequence). The CDR3 sequence: CASRRQHENTEAFF. CDR3 bases: TGTGCCAGTAGGCGGCAGCACGAGAACACTGAAGCTTTCTTT.

V gene TRBV19 combines with J gene TRBJ1-1; D remains ambiguous. This CDR3 contains 17 residues. Trimming cost V 4 bases and J 1 base, with 19 bases left between them. Germline values: CDR1 LNHDA, CDR2 SQIVND (reference sequence). In DNA form, the CDR3 reads TGTGCCAGTAGTAGCCCCCGTCTCGAGGCGGGGAACACTGAAGCTTTCTTT. Translated: CASSSPRLEAGNTEAFF.

The genes are TRBV7-9 and TRBJ1-1, with D perhaps matching TRBD1 (5 bases). V lost 5 bases and J 5 bases, leaving 9 bases between the germline ends. This CDR3 is built from 12 residues. CDR1 SEHNR and CDR2 FQNEAQ come from the germline V gene (reference sequence). The CDR3 sequence is CASSERGTEAFF. The CDR3 DNA follows: TGTGCCAGCAGCGAAAGGGGAACTGAAGCTTTCTTT. Full variable domain (missing parts from reference TRBV7-9 and TRBJ1-1): DTGVSQNPRHKITKRGQNVTFRCDPISEHNRLYWYRQTLGQGPEFLTYFQNEAQLEKSRLLSDRFSAERPKGSFSTLEIQRTEQGDSAMYLCASSERGTEAFFGQGTRLTVV.

This chain links TRBV6-6 with TRBJ2-1; 9 bases are a match to TRBD2. Per germline, CDR1 MNHNY and CDR2 SVGAGI (reference sequence). The CDR3 contains 15 residues. V was clipped by 2 bases and J by 7 bases; unmatched bases: 6. Here the CDR3 DNA reads TGTGCCAGCAGTTACATCGCGGGAGGGGATAATGAGCAGTTCTTC. It codes for CASSYIAGGDNEQFF.

As concerns this clone: Other DNA sequences in the same sample also yield this CDR3. The chain links TRBV27 to TRBJ2-3, with 9 bases identical to TRBD1. Trimming removed 5 bases from V and 1 base from J; junction bases left unmatched: 4. The CDR3 runs to 15 residues. Per germline, CDR1 MNHEY and CDR2 SMNVEV (reference sequence). The CDR3 DNA sequence: TGTGCCAGCAGTACACGGGACAGGGGCACAGATACGCAGTATTTT. It translates to CASSTRDRGTDTQYF.

This clone was observed a single time. The chain employs TRBV2 and TRBJ2-3; 14 nucleotides align to TRBD2. The germline gives CDR1 SNHLY, CDR2 FYNNEI. The CDR3 totals 16 residues. Trimming took 6 bases from V and 6 from J; bases not matched to a gene: 8. In DNA, the CDR3 is TGTGCCAGCAGCAGAGCTGGGACTAGCGGGAGCGATACGCAGTATTTT. Translated: CASSRAGTSGSDTQYF.

The genes are TRBV9 and TRBJ2-1; weak D call: TRBD1 (6 bases). V lost 2 bases and J 5 bases, leaving 11 bases between the germline ends. The CDR3 is 14 residues long. Per the germline V gene, CDR1 is SGDLS and CDR2 is YYNGEE. Written as DNA, the CDR3 is TGTGCCAGCAGCGTCCTAAACAGGGACAATGAGCAGTTCTTC. Protein product: CASSVLNRDNEQFF.

This chain connects TRBV11-2 to TRBJ2-7; TRBD2 matches at 7 bases. The V gene end was trimmed by 3 bases and the J gene end by 2 bases; junction bases not matched to a gene: 10. CDR3 size: 16 residues. In germline, CDR1 is SGHAT, CDR2 FQNNGV. This CDR3 is CASSFPAGDIAYEQYF. The CDR3 DNA reads TGTGCCAGCAGCTTCCCGGCGGGAGACATAGCCTACGAGCAGTACTTC.

The chain is built from TRBV30 and TRBJ1-1; D gene unclear. Looked up from germline, CDR1 is GTSNPN and CDR2 is SVGIG (reference sequence). CDR3 length equals 15 residues. Trimming left V 2 bases short and J 0 bases short, with 13 bases between. DNA of the CDR3: TGTGCCTGGAGTCCCCCCGGAAGCATGAACACTGAAGCTTTCTTT. Encoded protein: CAWSPPGSMNTEAFF.

This chain connects TRBV28 to TRBJ1-5; D uncertain. Between the trimmed V and J ends, which lost 6 bases and 5 bases, there was a span of 11 bases. The germline V gene has CDR1 MDHEN and CDR2 SYDVKM. The CDR3 sequence is 13 residues long. The CDR3 nucleotides are TGTGCCAGCAGCTGGGATGGATATCAGCCCCAGCATTTT. Its protein product is CASSWDGYQPQHF.

V is TRBV2 and J is TRBJ2-6; D is unclear. The CDR3 totals 15 residues. V lost 6 bases and J lost 0, with 9 bases in between. Germline CDR1 is SNHLY and CDR2 is FYNNEI. The chain's CDR3 is CASSNPSSGANVLTF. The CDR3 DNA reads as TGTGCCAGCAGCAATCCGAGCTCTGGGGCCAACGTCCTGACTTTC.

The V gene is TRBV18, the J gene TRBJ2-7; D remains unclear. The V gene lost 2 bases and the J gene lost 5 bases, with 10 bases spanning the gap. Germline CDR1 and CDR2: KGHSH and LQKENI. The CDR3 covers 13 residues. The CDR3 nucleotides are TGTGCCAGCTCACCAATAGGCCTGCACGAGCAGTACTTC. It specifies CASSPIGLHEQYF.

The V call is TRBV30, the J call TRBJ2-7, with TRBD2 identical over 13 bases. This CDR3 has 15 residues. Unmatched junction bases numbered 7, after V lost 5 bases and J lost 3 bases. The germline V gene encodes CDR1 GTSNPN and CDR2 SVGIG (reference sequence). The CDR3 protein is CAWRLAGGLLYEQYF. CDR3 nucleotide sequence: TGTGCCTGGCGACTAGCGGGAGGCTTACTCTACGAGCAGTACTTC.

The rearrangement joins TRBV19 to TRBJ2-7; no clear D gene. Germline-derived CDR1 and CDR2 are LNHDA and SQIVND (reference sequence). This CDR3 has 11 amino acids. V shed 5 bases and J shed 7 bases, with 9 bases lying between them. The chain's CDR3 is CASSLTLEQYF. The CDR3 region has the DNA TGTGCCAGTAGTCTAACTTTGGAGCAGTACTTC. Complete variable domain (other parts from reference TRBV19 and TRBJ2-7): DGGITQSPKYLFRKEGQNVTLSCEQNLNHDAMYWYRQDPGQGLRLIYYSQIVNDFQKGDIAEGYSVSREKKESFPLTVTSAQKNPTAFYLCASSLTLEQYFGPGTRLTVT.

The CDR3 DNA reads as TGCGCCAGCAGCTTTGGGCTAGCGGAGACAGATACGCAGTATTTT. Translated: CASSFGLAETDTQYF. The chain recombines TRBV5-1 with TRBJ2-3; 7 nucleotides align to TRBD2. The CDR3 contains 15 residues. CDR1 and CDR2 from the germline V gene are SGHRS and YFSETQ. With 2 bases clipped from V and 3 bases from J, the junction kept 6 bases outside the gene matches. The full variable domain, with the rest looked up from reference TRBV5-1 and TRBJ2-3, is KAGVTQTPRYLIKTRGQQVTLSCSPISGHRSVSWYQQTPGQGLQFLFEYFSETQRNKGNFPGRFSGRQFSNSRSEMNVSTLELGDSALYLCASSFGLAETDTQYFGPGTRLTVL.

Concerning this clone itself: Being one base from a much bigger clone, this may be a read error. Within the sample, other DNA sequences also encode this same CDR3. The V call is TRBV9, the J call TRBJ2-4; D might be TRBD1 (5 bases). Between the trimmed V and J ends, which lost 0 bases and 3 bases, there was a span of 7 bases. CDR3 size: 14 residues. Germline assignment: CDR1 SGDLS and CDR2 YYNGEE. CDR3 loop: CASSVGQLKNIQYF. CDR3 nucleotides: TGTGCCAGCAGCGTAGGACAGCTCAAAAACATTCAGTACTTC.

The V gene is TRBV19, the J gene TRBJ1-5; the D gene is possibly TRBD1 (5 bases). V gave up 3 bases and J gave up 7 bases, with 22 bases separating them. CDR1 is LNHDA and CDR2 is SQIVND in the germline V gene (reference sequence). The CDR3 is made up of 17 amino acids. CDR3 amino acids: CASSIGLGRRGLQPQHF. The CDR3 DNA reads TGTGCCAGTAGTATTGGGCTCGGACGGAGGGGATTGCAGCCCCAGCATTTT.